The 22 T cell receptor beta chains below all came from one sample that was sequenced in a study of blood T cell repertoires in COVID-19. Libraries were prepared by immunoSEQ multiplex PCR; TCRdb keeps only in-frame clonotypes and omits some of them. The table lists about 120,000 clones, approximately 80% of them singletons. The specimen was peripheral blood. These receptors all come from a man between 60 and 70 years old with acute or convalescent COVID-19.

This rearrangement joins TRBV11-2 to TRBJ1-5; tentatively, D is TRBD1 (5 bases). Germline lookup yields CDR1 SGHAT and CDR2 FQNNGV. V gave up 5 bases and J gave up 5 bases, with 10 bases separating them. The CDR3 totals 13 residues. CDR3 sequence: CASSRQLYQPQHF. CDR3 nucleotides: TGTGCCAGCAGCCGACAGCTTTATCAGCCCCAGCATTTT.

The chain links TRBV28 to TRBJ2-3, with 11 bases matching TRBD2. Germline assignment: CDR1 MDHEN and CDR2 SYDVKM. The CDR3 spans 15 residues. Trimming at V came to 6 bases and at J to 2 bases, leaving 4 bases not matched to a gene. The CDR3 DNA sequence: TGTGCCAGCAGGGGACTAGCGGTAACCACAGATACGCAGTATTTT. This sequence encodes CASRGLAVTTDTQYF.

This chain connects TRBV4-2 to TRBJ2-1, with TRBD2 matching over 9 bases. J gave up 2 bases and V 2 bases, and 4 bases lay outside the gene matches. This CDR3 has 16 residues. The germline CDR1 and CDR2 sequences are LGHNA and YNFKEQ. The CDR3 protein is CASSQLIAGAYNEQFF. The DNA of the CDR3 is TGTGCCAGCAGCCAACTAATAGCGGGAGCCTACAATGAGCAGTTCTTC.

This clone was observed a few times. This chain connects TRBV19 to TRBJ2-4; 12 positions agree with TRBD2. Germline V gene sequence: CDR1 LNHDA, CDR2 SQIVND (reference sequence). CDR3 size: 15 residues. V trimming: 4 bases; J trimming: 6 bases; junction bases outside the gene matches: 4. CDR3 bases: TGTGCCAGTAGTAGACTAGCGGGAGAAGGAAACATTCAGTACTTC. It is translated as CASSRLAGEGNIQYF.

This chain joins TRBV19 and TRBJ1-1; the match to TRBD1 covers 8 bases. This CDR3 comprises 13 residues. CDR1 and CDR2 from the germline V gene are LNHDA and SQIVND (reference sequence). V was clipped by 8 bases and J by 11 bases; unmatched bases: 13. CDR3 DNA sequence: TGTGCCAGTTCTATCCGCCCGGACAGGGAGGCTTTCTTT. The encoded protein is CASSIRPDREAFF.

The chain links TRBV10-2 to TRBJ2-7; tentative D call: TRBD1 (6 bases). The CDR3 loop spans 15 amino acids. Per the germline V gene, CDR1 is WSHSY and CDR2 is SAAADI. The germline V and J ends were trimmed by 4 bases and 1 base, with 14 bases remaining between them. The CDR3 DNA sequence: TGCGCCAGCAGTGGAACAGGGTTTGGGTCCTACGAGCAGTACTTC. This sequence encodes CASSGTGFGSYEQYF.

Written as DNA, the CDR3 is TGTGCCAGCAGCGTAGTTGGAGTGGCAGATACGCAGTATTTT. This gives the protein CASSVVGVADTQYF. V is TRBV9 and J is TRBJ2-3; D not resolved. This CDR3 region has 14 residues. Trimming pared 0 bases from V and 4 bases from J, leaving 9 bases between. CDR1 and CDR2 from the germline V gene are SGDLS and YYNGEE.

V gene TRBV28 combines with J gene TRBJ1-6; D is uncertain. Germline V gene data show CDR1 as MDHEN and CDR2 as SYDVKM. The CDR3 has 14 residues. The V and J ends lost 10 bases and 14 bases respectively, with 24 bases between them. The CDR3 sequence: CATSDPAVSLALHF. As DNA, the CDR3 is TGTGCCACCTCCGACCCCGCGGTCAGCCTGGCCCTCCACTTT.

The V and J genes are TRBV29-1 and TRBJ1-2; D unresolved. V gave up 7 bases and J gave up 6 bases, with 18 bases separating them. This CDR3 has 13 residues. The germline CDR1 and CDR2 sequences are SQVTM and ANQGSEA. CDR3 nucleotide sequence: TGCAGCGCTCACAAGGAGACCTCTGATGGCTACACCTTC. Amino acid sequence: CSAHKETSDGYTF.

The V call is TRBV18, the J call TRBJ2-5; weak D call: TRBD2 (5 bases). CDR3 length: 14 amino acids. V was cut by 0 bases and J by 5 bases, with 10 bases left in between. Germline V gene data show CDR1 as KGHSH and CDR2 as LQKENI. The CDR3 nucleotides read TGTGCCAGCTCACCACCGGCCGGGGTGGAGACCCAGTACTTC. Its translation is CASSPPAGVETQYF.

This clone occurred once. V and J are TRBV28 and TRBJ2-7, with a possible D match to TRBD1 (6 bases). The CDR3 consists of 14 residues. V dropped 6 bases and J dropped 2 bases, with 14 bases sitting between them. Germline V gene data show CDR1 as MDHEN and CDR2 as SYDVKM. CDR3 in DNA: TGTGCCAGCAGAAAAGGGGGACAACCCTACGAGCAGTACTTC. Amino acid sequence: CASRKGGQPYEQYF.

This sequence joins TRBV7-9 and TRBJ2-2; 7 nucleotides match TRBD1. Germline V gives CDR1 SEHNR, CDR2 FQNEAQ (reference sequence). The CDR3 spans 15 residues. The J segment lost 5 bases and the V segment lost 2 bases, leaving 5 bases of the junction unmatched. The CDR3 loop is CASSLWDSETGELFF. The CDR3 bases are TGTGCCAGCAGCTTATGGGACAGCGAGACCGGGGAGCTGTTTTTT.

V is TRBV20-1 and J is TRBJ2-3, with 13 bases aligning to TRBD2. Looked up from germline, CDR1 is DFQATT and CDR2 is SNEGSKA (reference sequence). The CDR3 covers 16 residues. V dropped 3 bases and J dropped 5; count of bases not matched to a gene: 8. The CDR3 spells CSASPGLAGEGDTQYF. CDR3 DNA sequence: TGCAGTGCTAGTCCAGGACTAGCGGGAGAGGGAGATACGCAGTATTTT.

This rearrangement joins TRBV15 to TRBJ1-1; 9 nucleotides match TRBD1. The CDR3 covers 15 residues. V shed 5 bases, J shed 5 bases, and the junction held 9 bases outside the gene matches. Germline V CDR1 and CDR2: LNHNV, YYDKDF (reference sequence). The DNA for the CDR3 is TGTGCCACCAGCTCATCCCGGGACAGGGCTACTGAAGCTTTCTTT. Protein: CATSSSRDRATEAFF.

V usage is TRBV9 and J usage is TRBJ2-1; D is possibly TRBD2 (6 bases). This CDR3 comprises 16 residues. V was cut by 0 bases and J by 3 bases, with 13 bases left in between. Germline V gene data show CDR1 as SGDLS and CDR2 as YYNGEE. CDR3 sequence reads: CASSVGVSGYYNEQFF. The CDR3 coding sequence is TGTGCCAGCAGCGTAGGGGTTAGCGGATACTACAATGAGCAGTTCTTC.

This sequence joins TRBV3-1 (or the pseudogene TRBV3-2) and TRBJ2-7, with 7 bases that match TRBD2. V was pared by 0 bases and J by 7 bases, with 6 bases of the junction left unmatched. This CDR3 region has 14 residues. The germline V gene has CDR1 LGHDT and CDR2 YNNKEL (reference sequence). CDR3 loop: CASSQDWSGREQYF. DNA of the CDR3: TGTGCCAGCAGCCAAGATTGGTCCGGGAGGGAGCAGTACTTC.

This clone was observed many times. The chain employs TRBV6-6 and TRBJ2-1; D may be TRBD1 (6 bases). The germline V and J ends were trimmed by 11 bases and 9 bases, with 17 bases remaining between them. Germline CDR1 MNHNY, CDR2 SVGAGI (reference sequence). This CDR3 comprises 12 residues. CDR3 amino acids: CAAWDTYTEQFF. CDR3 bases: TGTGCCGCTTGGGACACGTATACTGAGCAGTTCTTC.

V is TRBV9 and J is TRBJ1-2, with D perhaps matching TRBD1 (6 bases). The CDR3 sequence is 13 residues long. Between the trimmed V and J ends, which lost 5 bases and 5 bases, there was a span of 13 bases. Germline CDR1 reads SGDLS; CDR2 reads YYNGEE. CDR3 nucleotides: TGTGCCAGCAGAGGACAGAGCTATTATGGCTACACCTTC. Protein: CASRGQSYYGYTF. The whole variable domain, remainder taken from reference TRBV9 and TRBJ1-2, is DSGVTQTPKHLITATGQRVTLRCSPRSGDLSVYWYQQSLDQGLQFLIQYYNGEERAKGNILERFSAQQFPDLHSELNLSSLELGDSALYFCASRGQSYYGYTFGSGTRLTVV.

V gene TRBV2 combines with J gene TRBJ1-2; the D gene is possibly TRBD1 (5 bases). The CDR3 loop spans 14 amino acids. The germline CDR1 and CDR2 sequences are SNHLY and FYNNEI. Trimming shortened V by 7 bases and J by 4 bases, and 16 bases separated the two germline ends. The CDR3 DNA reads as TGTGCCAGCAAGGTTGGGGGAGCGGGCTATGGCTACACCTTC. This encodes CASKVGGAGYGYTF.

The chain uses TRBV29-1 and TRBJ2-2, with 10 bases aligning to TRBD1. CDR1 SQVTM and CDR2 ANQGSEA come from the germline V gene. The V and J ends lost 6 bases and 7 bases, in that order; junction bases with no gene match: 8. The CDR3 runs 14 residues. CDR3 loop: CSVRQGAIIGELFF. The DNA for the CDR3 is TGCAGCGTAAGACAGGGGGCAATCATCGGGGAGCTGTTTTTT.

The chain joins TRBV29-1 to TRBJ2-1, with D maybe TRBD1 (7 bases). The CDR3 has 18 amino acids. The V gene lost 4 bases and the J gene lost 0 bases, with 22 bases spanning the gap. CDR1 and CDR2 from the germline V gene are SQVTM and ANQGSEA. This CDR3 is CSVGGDSPPQSSYNEQFF. The CDR3 DNA reads TGCAGCGTTGGGGGGGACAGTCCCCCTCAAAGCTCCTACAATGAGCAGTTCTTC.

V gene TRBV5-1 combines with J gene TRBJ2-7; 9 bases are shared with TRBD1. The V segment lost 7 bases and the J segment 2 bases; nucleotides outside the gene matches: 7. This CDR3 has 14 amino acids. CDR1 SGHRS and CDR2 YFSETQ come from the germline V gene. The CDR3 nucleotides are TGCGCCAGCCAAATGGGGGACAGGGCCTACGAGCAGTACTTC. Its translation is CASQMGDRAYEQYF.